Presented here are 11 T cell receptor beta chains from one specimen sequenced in a study of tumour-infiltrating T cells in Burkitt lymphoma. The protocol was immunoSEQ multiplex PCR, while the TCRdb copy is restricted to in-frame clones and leaves out a portion. This table has 600 to 850 clones, roughly 90% appearing once. The source material was tumor tissue. The origin of the receptors is a human donor with diffuse large B-cell lymphoma.

The genes are TRBV10-3 and TRBJ2-1; D possibly corresponds to TRBD2 (6 bases). The V gene's germline CDR1 is ENHRY and CDR2 SYGVKD. V lost 10 bases and J lost 15, with 16 bases in between. The CDR3 has 10 residues. In DNA, the CDR3 is TGTGCCACTGGACTGGAGACTAGGTTCTTC. Encoded protein: CATGLETRFF.

The chain has TRBV30 and TRBJ2-3; possibly TRBD1 for D (6 bases). The CDR3 totals 14 residues. Trimming removed 0 bases from V and 6 bases from J, with 13 bases in between. CDR1 and CDR2 (germline): GTSNPN, SVGIG (reference sequence). The CDR3 coding sequence is TGTGCCTGGAGTGTTGGGCAGGGGTTTGATACGCAGTATTTT. Amino acid sequence: CAWSVGQGFDTQYF.

This clone was recorded only once. The chain joins TRBV6-5 to TRBJ1-1, with D tentatively TRBD1 (5 bases). With 6 bases removed from V and 11 bases from J, the gap between germline ends came to 22 bases. Germline CDR1 MNHEY, CDR2 SVGAGI. The CDR3 has 14 residues. Here the CDR3 DNA reads TGTGCCAGCAGCCCCCCTGGACATCAGGGTGGGGCTTTCTTT. Encoded protein: CASSPPGHQGGAFF.

The chain couples TRBV19 to TRBJ2-1; D possibly matches TRBD1 or TRBD2 (7 bases each). Germline CDR1 reads LNHDA; CDR2 reads SQIVND (reference sequence). The length of the CDR3 is 14 residues. V lost 6 bases and J lost 7, with 16 bases in between. CDR3 protein: CASRAQGRGNEQFF. CDR3 in DNA: TGTGCCAGTAGGGCACAGGGGAGGGGTAATGAGCAGTTCTTC.

This clone was found once. This rearrangement joins TRBV6-6 to TRBJ2-1; no firm D call. V lost 9 bases, J lost 0 bases, and 12 bases lay in between. There are 14 residues in the CDR3. Germline V gives CDR1 MNHNY, CDR2 SVGAGI (reference sequence). This CDR3 is CASWPDDSYNEQFF. Here the CDR3 DNA reads TGTGCCAGTTGGCCGGATGACTCCTACAATGAGCAGTTCTTC.

V gene TRBV27 combines with J gene TRBJ2-1, with D possibly matching TRBD2 (5 bases). V lost 2 bases to trimming and J lost 4 bases, with 9 bases between them. Germline V CDR1 and CDR2: MNHEY, SMNVEV (reference sequence). This CDR3 region has 14 residues. The CDR3 bases are TGTGCCAGCAGTTTAAGCGGACCTTACAATGAGCAGTTCTTC. Translated, it gives CASSLSGPYNEQFF.

This chain connects TRBV12-5 to TRBJ2-4; D possibly uses TRBD1 or TRBD2 (5 bases each). This CDR3 region has 13 residues. V dropped 5 bases and J dropped 8 bases, with 13 bases sitting between them. Germline V gene lookup returns CDR1 LGHNT and CDR2 FRNRAP. This CDR3 is CASGQPMGDIQYF. CDR3 nucleotide sequence: TGTGCTAGTGGTCAACCTATGGGGGACATTCAGTACTTC.

This chain uses TRBV12-5 with TRBJ1-2; 7 bases are shared with TRBD1. The germline CDR1 and CDR2 sequences are LGHNT and FRNRAP. The CDR3 is made up of 16 amino acids. Trimming took 0 bases from V and 8 from J; bases not matched to a gene: 12. The CDR3 region has the DNA TGTGCTAGTGGTTTGGTTATCGGGACAGCAGATGGGGGCTACACCTTC. Translation gives CASGLVIGTADGGYTF.

The V gene is TRBV4-2, the J gene TRBJ2-1, with 10 bases fitting TRBD2. CDR1 is LGHNA and CDR2 is YNFKEQ in the germline V gene. The CDR3 runs 16 residues. J lost 1 base, V lost 4 bases, and 4 bases had no gene match. The CDR3 coding sequence is TGTGCCAGCAGCCTTAGCGGGAGGTTTTCCTACAATGAGCAGTTCTTC. Translated, it gives CASSLSGRFSYNEQFF.

In the case of this clone: The junction departs from germline at one end; a sequencing error may be responsible. The sample contains more than one DNA sequence encoding this CDR3. The CDR3 DNA reads TGTGCCATCTCAGGGAACGCAGCCTATGGCTACACCTTT. The encoded protein is CAISGNAAYGYTF. The chain uses TRBV10-3 and TRBJ1-2; D is possibly TRBD1 (5 bases). The CDR3 is made up of 13 amino acids. Germline V gene data show CDR1 as ENHRY and CDR2 as SYGVKD.

The rearrangement uses TRBV10-3 and TRBJ1-3; D may be TRBD1 (5 bases). Trimming removed 6 bases at V and 0 bases at J, with 15 bases between. The CDR3 has 16 amino acids. Per germline, CDR1 ENHRY and CDR2 SYGVKD. CDR3 coding DNA: TGTGCCATCAGGACGCAGGGTCTCAGCTCTGGAAACACCATATATTTT. Translated: CAIRTQGLSSGNTIYF.